These 14 T cell receptor beta chains share one sample of origin, sequenced in a study of OX40 agonist ivuxolimab in advanced cancers. The method was immunoSEQ multiplex PCR; TCRdb's version includes in-frame clones alone and lacks a portion of them. The sample carries about 100,000 clones, 91% recorded once. Source: CD4+ or CD8+ T cells sorted from blood, taken in a trial of the OX40 agonist ivuxolimab. These receptor sequences come from an adult with an advanced solid tumor such as melanoma, head and neck, liver or kidney cancer.

This clone was seen only once. This chain connects TRBV7-2 to TRBJ2-1; TRBD2 matches 9 bases. The CDR3 length is 16 residues. V dropped 0 bases and J dropped 10; count of bases not matched to a gene: 10. CDR1 and CDR2 from the germline V gene are SGHTA and FQGNSA. The CDR3 DNA follows: TGTGCCAGCAGCTTAGCGCTAGGACTAGCGTTAGGCGAGCAGTTCTTC. Its protein product is CASSLALGLALGEQFF.

The rearrangement links TRBV5-1 to TRBJ2-7; TRBD2 matches 10 bases. The CDR3 extends over 13 amino acids. Germline values: CDR1 SGHRS, CDR2 YFSETQ. V lost 5 bases, J lost 4 bases, and 3 bases stayed unmatched. This CDR3 is CASRGLANYEQYF. Here the CDR3 DNA reads TGCGCCAGCAGGGGACTAGCGAATTACGAGCAGTACTTC.

This chain joins TRBV6-5 and TRBJ2-7, with 12 bases identical to TRBD2. Germline V gene data show CDR1 as MNHEY and CDR2 as SVGAGI. This CDR3 spans 15 amino acids. V lost 2 bases to trimming and J lost 4 bases; unmatched junction nucleotides: 3. CDR3 nucleotide sequence: TGTGCCAGCAGTTACGGACTAGCGGGACTTTACGAGCAGTACTTC. Translated, it gives CASSYGLAGLYEQYF.

The V and J genes are TRBV18 and TRBJ1-2, with 8 bases fitting TRBD1. The CDR3 consists of 14 residues. The V segment lost 2 bases and the J segment 5 bases; nucleotides outside the gene matches: 4. Looked up from germline, CDR1 is KGHSH and CDR2 is LQKENI. CDR3 residues: CASSPRTGRYGYTF. CDR3 in DNA: TGTGCCAGCTCACCAAGGACAGGGAGATATGGCTACACCTTC.

The sample holds one count of this clone. The rearrangement uses TRBV9 and TRBJ2-5; 11 nucleotides line up with TRBD2. Per germline, CDR1 SGDLS and CDR2 YYNGEE. This CDR3 has 15 residues. After removal of 2 bases from V and 4 bases from J, the junction contained 4 bases not matched to a gene. CDR3 residues: CASSVVTSGIETQYF. CDR3 sequence (DNA): TGTGCCAGCAGCGTGGTGACTAGCGGGATAGAGACCCAGTACTTC.

This chain joins TRBV27 and TRBJ1-5, with D perhaps matching TRBD1 (5 bases). This CDR3 spans 15 amino acids. Trimming took 4 bases from V and 2 from J, leaving 12 bases between them. Germline lookup yields CDR1 MNHEY and CDR2 SMNVEV (reference sequence). CDR3 coding DNA: TGTGCCAGCAGTTATCGGGGGTCGGGCAATCAGCCCCAGCATTTT. The encoded protein is CASSYRGSGNQPQHF.

The V and J genes are TRBV11-3 and TRBJ2-5; D not resolved. Germline loops: CDR1 SGHNT, CDR2 YENEEA. This CDR3 is built from 12 residues. V lost 0 bases and J lost 5, with 4 bases in between. The CDR3 region has the DNA TGTGCCAGCAGCTTAGATGGCGAGACCCAGTACTTC. Translating it yields CASSLDGETQYF.

V gene TRBV28 combines with J gene TRBJ2-2; the D gene is possibly TRBD2 (6 bases). The CDR3 has 13 residues. Germline V gene lookup returns CDR1 MDHEN and CDR2 SYDVKM. Trimming removed 8 bases at V and 3 bases at J, with 10 bases between. CDR3 sequence reads: CASEWGDTGELFF. The CDR3 nucleotides read TGTGCCAGCGAATGGGGGGACACCGGGGAGCTGTTTTTT.

The rearrangement links TRBV6-1 to TRBJ2-1, with TRBD1 matching 7 bases. Germline V gives CDR1 MNHNS, CDR2 SASEGT. The junction had 7 bases not matched to a gene; V was cut back by 6 bases and J by 8 bases. The CDR3 extends over 13 amino acids. The CDR3 DNA reads as TGTGCCAGCAGCCTACAGGGGCTGGATGAGCAGTTCTTC. It specifies CASSLQGLDEQFF.

This CDR3 is CASSPRGLGNTIYF. The CDR3 DNA sequence: TGCGCCAGCAGCCCGCGGGGTCTAGGAAACACCATATATTTT. The chain is built from TRBV4-1 and TRBJ1-3, with D unclear. Trimming shortened V by 4 bases and J by 4 bases, and 11 bases separated the two germline ends. The CDR3 totals 14 residues. Germline CDR1 is MGHRA and CDR2 is YSYEKL.

The gene calls are TRBV5-1 and TRBJ2-1; D not certain. CDR1 is SGHRS, CDR2 YFSETQ, per germline. The CDR3 has 12 residues. V lost 1 base and J lost 15, with 14 bases in between. The CDR3 loop is CASSLMAERRFF. The CDR3 DNA follows: TGCGCCAGCAGCTTGATGGCCGAACGTCGGTTCTTC.

CDR3 coding DNA: TGTGCCAGCAGCCTGGGACAGGGAGTTGGCTACACCTTC. This codes for CASSLGQGVGYTF. This chain connects TRBV11-2 to TRBJ1-2, with 9 positions matching TRBD1. The V segment lost 5 bases and the J segment 7 bases; nucleotides outside the gene matches: 5. There are 13 residues in the CDR3. Germline CDR1 reads SGHAT; CDR2 reads FQNNGV.

The rearrangement uses TRBV18 and TRBJ2-1; TRBD1 matches 7 bases. The V and J ends lost 3 bases and 8 bases, in that order; junction bases with no gene match: 4. In germline, CDR1 is KGHSH, CDR2 LQKENI. This CDR3 region has 13 residues. The CDR3 nucleotides are TGTGCCAGCTCACCGGAACAGGGGTATGAGCAGTTCTTC. Its protein is CASSPEQGYEQFF.

The V call is TRBV19, the J call TRBJ1-5, with D uncertain. V lost 3 bases and J lost 3, with 6 bases in between. Germline assignment: CDR1 LNHDA and CDR2 SQIVND (reference sequence). The CDR3 covers 13 residues. The DNA of the CDR3 is TGTGCCAGTAGTATCGACACCAATCAGCCCCAGCATTTT. Amino acids: CASSIDTNQPQHF.